This T cell receptor (beta chain) was captured by sequencing in a study of vaccination and CD4 T cells after COVID-19. Overall study context: Sampling post-COVID took place a median approximately 100 days after diagnosis (range 35 to 161).

J lost 4 bases, V lost 1 base, and 1 base had no gene match. This CDR3 is built from 14 residues. Germline V gives CDR1 MNHNS, CDR2 SASEGT. About this clonotype itself: The target antigen is unknown.

Cultured CD4+ T cell DNA underwent sequencing with the Oncomine TCR Beta short-read assay. TCRdb fed the PCR reads into MiXCR, producing one record per CDR3 protein. The repertoire holds 23,000 or so distinct CDR3 sequences, with less than 40% as singletons. General observations from the study: In convalescent patients, 304 of 307 vaccine-specific clones were mono-reactive for SARS-CoV-2 spike.

The time point was: late sampling 161 to 241 days after vaccination in a few convalescent patients. Regarding treatment: 10-day PBMC culture with coronavirus spike peptide pools or control peptides (ViraFEST assay). Source: CD4+ T cells from blood, cultured in vitro, taken about 7 months after SARS-CoV-2 vaccination. The chain has TRBV6-1 and TRBJ1-5; 7 positions match TRBD1. This sequence originates from a human donor who had recovered from COVID-19. CDR3 nucleotides: TGTGCCAGCAGTGAAGTCAGGGGGAATCAGCCCCAGCATTTT. Translating gives CASSEVRGNQPQHF.